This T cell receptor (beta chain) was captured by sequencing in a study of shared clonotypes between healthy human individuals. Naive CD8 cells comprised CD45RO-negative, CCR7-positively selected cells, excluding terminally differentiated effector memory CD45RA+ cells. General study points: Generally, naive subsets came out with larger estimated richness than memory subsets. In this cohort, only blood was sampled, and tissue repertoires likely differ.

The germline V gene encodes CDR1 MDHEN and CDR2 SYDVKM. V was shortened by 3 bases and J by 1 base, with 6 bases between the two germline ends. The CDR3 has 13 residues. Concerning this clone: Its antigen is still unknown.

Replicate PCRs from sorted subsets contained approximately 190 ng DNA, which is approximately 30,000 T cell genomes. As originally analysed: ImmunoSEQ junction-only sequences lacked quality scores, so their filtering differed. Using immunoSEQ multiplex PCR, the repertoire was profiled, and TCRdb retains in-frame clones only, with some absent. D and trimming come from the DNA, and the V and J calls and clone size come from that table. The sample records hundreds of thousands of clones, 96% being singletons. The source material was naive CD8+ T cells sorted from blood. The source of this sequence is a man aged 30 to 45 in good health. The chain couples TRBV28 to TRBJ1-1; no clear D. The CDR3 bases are TGTGCCAGCAGTTTGGCCCGGAACACTGAAGCTTTCTTT. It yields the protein CASSLARNTEAFF.